These T cell receptor beta chains were read from a single sample in a study of T cells in Graves' hyperthyroidism and ophthalmopathy. Each CDR3 protein is one row after TCRdb ran MiXCR on the multiplex PCR reads. The top ten clones hold roughly 7.2% of a sample with hundreds of thousands of distinct CDR3 sequences, roughly 45% of them seen once. Input material: peripheral blood or thyroid tissue (not recorded which). The receptors derive from an adult man with Graves' disease, either hyperthyroidism or ophthalmopathy (not recorded which). Each CDR3 is given with its conserved first and last residue.

>TRBJ1-6|TRBV12-3/TRBV12-4
CASSLASNSPLHF
>TRBJ1-4|TRBV7-3
CASSYLGGVEKLFF
>TRBJ2-5|TRBV25-1
CASSEPDRPFQETQYF
>TRBJ1-1|TRBV7-9
CASSLGRKDTEAFF
>TRBJ2-5|TRBV24-1
CASTLYRDTQETQYF
>TRBJ2-5|TRBV4-1
CASSQGALYQETQYF
>TRBJ2-7|TRBV7-2
CASSPDRASSYKQYF
>TRBJ2-7|TRBV10-2
CATKAGLVDEQYF
>TRBJ1-1|TRBV10-3
CAIRLTGEGGTEAFF
>TRBJ1-5|TRBV20-1
CSASTPTGGIQPQHF
>TRBJ1-4|TRBV2
CASSQVATNEKLFF
>TRBJ2-7|TRBV24-1
CATSDAGTSGTHLGEQYF